This is a list of T cell receptor beta chains from one sample in a study of Graves' ophthalmopathy and Graves' hyperthyroidism. TCRdb independently ran MiXCR on the multiplex PCR reads; one entry per CDR3 protein. Found here are over a million distinct CDR3 sequences, around a third of them singletons; the top ten hold around 10%. Sequenced: peripheral blood or thyroid tissue (not recorded which). These receptors originate from an adult man with Graves' hyperthyroidism. The CDR3 runs from the conserved cysteine through the conserved F or W. The D gene is left open where the match is weak. Some rows mark clone size as missing; the rest say once, few, many or name a class of expanded clone.

TRBV7-9	TRBD1	TRBJ1-6	.	TGTGCCAGCAGCACTACCGGGACAGGCCAAACGTTCCTCCACTTT	CASSTTGTGQTFLHF
TRBV7-9	.	TRBJ1-6	many	TGTGCCAGCAGCTTTGAGGTTTCACCCCTCCACTTT	CASSFEVSPLHF
TRBV7-8	.	TRBJ2-2	once	TGTGCCAGCAGCTCCGAGGGAGGTACCGGGGAGCTGTTTTTT	CASSSEGGTGELFF
TRBV19	TRBD1	TRBJ1-5	.	TGTGCCAGTAGTATTGGAACAGGGGTTAGCAATCAGCCCCAGCATTTT	CASSIGTGVSNQPQHF
TRBV20-1	TRBD1	TRBJ1-1	.	TGCAGTGCTAGGAGGGCCCGACAGGGGGTCTTGAGCTGGGACACTGAAGCTTTCTTT	CSARRARQGVLSWDTEAFF
TRBV2	.	TRBJ1-5	once	TGTGCCAGCAGTGTGGGACAACAGCCCCAGCATTTT	CASSVGQQPQHF
TRBV25-1	TRBD1	TRBJ1-6	.	TGTGCCAGCAGTCTGACAGGGGGCTCGAATAATTCACCCCTCCACTTT	CASSLTGGSNNSPLHF
TRBV12-3/TRBV12-4	.	TRBJ1-2	.	TGTGCCAGCAAGCAGTCGGGACGGTCCTATGGCTACACCTTC	CASKQSGRSYGYTF
TRBV19	TRBD1	TRBJ1-2	many	TGTGCCAGTACCCGGGACAGGGCCCGGAATTATGGCTACACCTTC	CASTRDRARNYGYTF
TRBV14	.	TRBJ2-2	.	TGTGCCAGCAGCCCGGTGAGTGGCTACCGACTGAACACCGGGGAGCTGTTTTTT	CASSPVSGYRLNTGELFF
TRBV19	.	TRBJ2-5	.	TGTGCCAGTAGTCGAGGGGGGACCCTGGACTTC	CASSRGGTLDF
TRBV29-1	TRBD1	TRBJ2-7	.	TGCAGCGTGGATGCGGGACAGGGCTCTAGGCAGTACTTC	CSVDAGQGSRQYF
TRBV6-5	.	TRBJ1-2	.	TGTGCCAGCAGCCCGGCGGGGGGGTCGGACTATGGCTACACCTTC	CASSPAGGSDYGYTF
TRBV9	.	TRBJ1-3	few	TGTGCCAGCAGCTTACAGGAGGCTGGAAACACCATATATTTT	CASSLQEAGNTIYF
TRBV25-1	TRBD1	TRBJ1-2	once	TGTGCCAGCAGTGATCCCGGGACAGCATCTAACTATGGCTACACCTTC	CASSDPGTASNYGYTF
TRBV5-1	.	TRBJ1-4	many	TGCGCCAGCAGTAATGCCGGGACGGTGAATGAAAAACTGTTTTTT	CASSNAGTVNEKLFF
TRBV24-1	TRBD1	TRBJ2-7	many	TGTGCCACCAGTGGTCCGAAGACAGGGGACTACGAGCAGTACTTC	CATSGPKTGDYEQYF
TRBV29-1	.	TRBJ2-2	.	TGCAGCGTTGAAACGGCCGGGACCTCTAACACCGGGGAGCTGTTTTTT	CSVETAGTSNTGELFF
TRBV2	.	TRBJ1-1	many	TGTGCCAGCAGGGAAGGAGGTGACACTGAAGCTTTCTTT	CASREGGDTEAFF
TRBV27	.	TRBJ2-5	.	TGTGCCAGCAGTTTCCGGGGGCAAGAAATGACCCAGTACTTC	CASSFRGQEMTQYF
TRBV20-1	TRBD2	TRBJ2-5	.	TGCAGTGCTTCTGGACTAGCGGGAGGTTTGGGGGAGACCCAGTACTTC	CSASGLAGGLGETQYF
TRBV7-9	.	TRBJ2-2	.	TGTGCCAGCAGCTTTAAGTCATTTGGCGGGCTACCTACTGGGGAGCTGTTTTTT	CASSFKSFGGLPTGELFF
TRBV4-1	.	TRBJ2-7	few	TGCGCCAGCAGCCAAGCCCGGGACGGGCCCTACGAGCAGTACTTC	CASSQARDGPYEQYF
TRBV27	.	TRBJ1-2	many	TGTGCCAGCATGACGTACAGGGACTATGGCTACACCTTC	CASMTYRDYGYTF
TRBV5-4	TRBD1	TRBJ1-2	few	TGTGCCAGCAGCTTGTCAGGGGGTTTTGGCTACACCTTC	CASSLSGGFGYTF
TRBV2	TRBD1	TRBJ1-6	.	TGTGCCAGCAGGGCGGACAGGGGCGAATCACCCCTCCACTTT	CASRADRGESPLHF
TRBV12-3/TRBV12-4	.	TRBJ1-5	many	TGTGCCAGCAGCTTTGGGGATGGGGGTCAGCCCCAGCATTTT	CASSFGDGGQPQHF
TRBV7-9	TRBD1	TRBJ1-6	few	TGTGCCAGCAGCTTAAACAGGGGTGGTTCACCCCTCCACTTT	CASSLNRGGSPLHF
TRBV7-9	.	TRBJ1-1	.	TGTGCCAGCAGAGATGCCAGTTTGAACACTGAAGCCTTCTTT	CASRDASLNTEAFF
TRBV9	TRBD2	TRBJ2-5	many	TGTGCCAGCAGCGTCGCGAGCGGGGGGGCCGGAGAGACCCAGTACTTC	CASSVASGGAGETQYF
TRBV10-3	.	TRBJ1-1	.	TGTGCCAGCAGTGACACAAACGGGATCTATGGCTACACTGAAGCTTTCTTT	CASSDTNGIYGYTEAFF
TRBV5-1	TRBD1	TRBJ1-1	many	TGCGCCAGCAGCCTGACAGGGGCTAATGAAGCTTTCTTT	CASSLTGANEAFF
TRBV11-2	.	TRBJ1-1	.	TGTGCCAGCAGTTTGGGGGCTATATCTGAAGCTTTCTTT	CASSLGAISEAFF
TRBV7-2	.	TRBJ2-7	few	TGTGCCAGCAGCCAAGATTTCGGACGGTTATACGAGCAGTACTTC	CASSQDFGRLYEQYF
TRBV13	.	TRBJ2-2	.	TGTGCCAGCAGCTTGCAGCCGTCCACCGGGGAGCTGTTTTTT	CASSLQPSTGELFF
TRBV7-7	.	TRBJ2-7	few	TGTGCTAGCAGCTCAGAAGACAGCTACGAGCAGTACTTC	CASSSEDSYEQYF
TRBV29-1	.	TRBJ2-5	many	TGCAGCGTTGTACGGCGGGGACAAGAGACCCAGTACTTC	CSVVRRGQETQYF
TRBV12-3/TRBV12-4	.	TRBJ2-7	.	TGTGCCAGCAGAGAGACCGGGACGTACTTTGTGGGGCAGTACTTC	CASRETGTYFVGQYF
TRBV2	.	TRBJ1-1	.	TGTGCCAGCATCTTAGGGGGGAGGGGGGAAATGAACACTGAAGCTTTCTTT	CASILGGRGEMNTEAFF
TRBV15	TRBD1	TRBJ1-3	many	TGTGCCACCAGCCCACGGACAGGGGAGAACACCATATATTTT	CATSPRTGENTIYF
TRBV7-9	TRBD2	TRBJ2-5	few	TGTGCCAGCAGCTGGACTAGCGGACAAGAGACCCAGTACTTC	CASSWTSGQETQYF
TRBV29-1	TRBD1	TRBJ1-1	.	TGCAGCGTTGGAACGGGACAGGGCCTTGAAGCTTTCTTT	CSVGTGQGLEAFF